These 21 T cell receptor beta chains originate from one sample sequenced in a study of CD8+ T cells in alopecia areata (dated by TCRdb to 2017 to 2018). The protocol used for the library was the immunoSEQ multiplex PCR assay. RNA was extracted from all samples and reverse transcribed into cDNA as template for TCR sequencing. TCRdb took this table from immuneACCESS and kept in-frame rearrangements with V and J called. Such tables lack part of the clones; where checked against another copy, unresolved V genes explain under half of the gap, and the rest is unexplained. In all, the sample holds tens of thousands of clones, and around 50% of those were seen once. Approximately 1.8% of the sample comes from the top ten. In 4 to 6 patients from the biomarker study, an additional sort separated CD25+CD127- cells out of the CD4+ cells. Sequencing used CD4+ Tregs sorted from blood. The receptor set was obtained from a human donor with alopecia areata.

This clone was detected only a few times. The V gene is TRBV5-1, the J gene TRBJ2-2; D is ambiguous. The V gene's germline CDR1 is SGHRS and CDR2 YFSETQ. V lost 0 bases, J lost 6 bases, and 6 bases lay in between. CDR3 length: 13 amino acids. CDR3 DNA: TGCGCCAGCAGCTTGGATGGGGCCGGGGAGCTGTTTTTT. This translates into CASSLDGAGELFF.

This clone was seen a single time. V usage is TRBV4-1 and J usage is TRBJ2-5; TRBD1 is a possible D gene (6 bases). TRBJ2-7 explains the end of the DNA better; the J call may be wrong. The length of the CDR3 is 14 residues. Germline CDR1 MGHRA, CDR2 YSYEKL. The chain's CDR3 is CASSQPTQGSEQYF. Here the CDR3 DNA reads TGCGCCAGCAGCCAACCTACCCAGGGGAGCGAGCAGTACTTC.

The CDR3 DNA sequence: TGTGCCAGCAGCTTAGCTTTGGCACCCAAGCAGTACTTC. Residues: CASSLALAPKQYF. J is TRBJ2-7 and V is TRBV7-8; D gene uncertain. The germline gives CDR1 SGHVS, CDR2 FQNEAQ. With 0 bases removed from V and 8 bases from J, the gap between germline ends came to 11 bases. The CDR3 runs to 13 residues.

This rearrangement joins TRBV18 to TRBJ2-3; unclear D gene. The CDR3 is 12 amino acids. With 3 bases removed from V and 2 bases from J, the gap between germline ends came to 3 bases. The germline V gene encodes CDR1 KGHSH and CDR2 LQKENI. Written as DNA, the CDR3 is TGTGCCAGCTCACCTAACACAGATACGCAGTATTTT. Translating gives CASSPNTDTQYF.

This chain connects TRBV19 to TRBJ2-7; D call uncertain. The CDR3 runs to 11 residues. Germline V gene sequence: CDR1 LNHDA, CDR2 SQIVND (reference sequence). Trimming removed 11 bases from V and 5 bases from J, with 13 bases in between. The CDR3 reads CAGSCGDEQYF. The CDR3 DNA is TGTGCCGGCTCTTGTGGCGACGAGCAGTACTTC. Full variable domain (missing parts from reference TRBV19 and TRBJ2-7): DGGITQSPKYLFRKEGQNVTLSCEQNLNHDAMYWYRQDPGQGLRLIYYSQIVNDFQKGDIAEGYSVSREKKESFPLTVTSAQKNPTAFYLCAGSCGDEQYFGPGTRLTVT.

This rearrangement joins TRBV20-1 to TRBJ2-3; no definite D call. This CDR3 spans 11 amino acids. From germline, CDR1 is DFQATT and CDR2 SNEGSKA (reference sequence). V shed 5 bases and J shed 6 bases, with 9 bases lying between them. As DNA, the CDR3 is TGCAGTGCTGTTTTTGGGGATACGCAGTATTTT. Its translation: CSAVFGDTQYF.

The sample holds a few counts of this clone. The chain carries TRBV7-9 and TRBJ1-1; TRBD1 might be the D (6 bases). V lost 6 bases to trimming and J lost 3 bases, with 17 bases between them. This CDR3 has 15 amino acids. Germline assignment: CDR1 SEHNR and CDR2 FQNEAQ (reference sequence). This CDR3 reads CASSRRGISDTEAFF. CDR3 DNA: TGTGCCAGCAGTCGAAGGGGGATCTCGGACACTGAAGCTTTCTTT.

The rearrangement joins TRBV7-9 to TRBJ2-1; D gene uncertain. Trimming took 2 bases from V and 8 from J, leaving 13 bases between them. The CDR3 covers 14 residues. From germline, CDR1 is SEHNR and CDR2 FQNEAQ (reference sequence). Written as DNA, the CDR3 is TGTGCCAGCAGCTTAACTTACTACTTCGATGAGCAGTTCTTC. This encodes CASSLTYYFDEQFF.

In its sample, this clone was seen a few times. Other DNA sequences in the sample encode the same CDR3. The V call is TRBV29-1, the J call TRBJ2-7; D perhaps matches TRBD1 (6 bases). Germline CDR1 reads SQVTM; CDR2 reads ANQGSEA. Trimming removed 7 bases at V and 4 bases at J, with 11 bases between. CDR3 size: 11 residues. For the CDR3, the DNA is TGCAGCGCCCAACAGGGATACGAGCAGTACTTC. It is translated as CSAQQGYEQYF.

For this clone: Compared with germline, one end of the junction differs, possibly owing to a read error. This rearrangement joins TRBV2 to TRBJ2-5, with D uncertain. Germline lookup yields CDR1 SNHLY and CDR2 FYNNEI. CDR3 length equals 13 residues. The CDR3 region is CASSENISHWPDF. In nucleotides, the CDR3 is TGTGCCAGCAGTGAAAATATCTCGCATTGGCCAGACTTC.

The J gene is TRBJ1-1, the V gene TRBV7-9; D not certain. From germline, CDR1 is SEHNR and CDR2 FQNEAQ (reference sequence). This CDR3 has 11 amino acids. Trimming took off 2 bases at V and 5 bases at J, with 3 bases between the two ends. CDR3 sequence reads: CASSLLTEAFF. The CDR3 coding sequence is TGTGCCAGCAGCTTACTAACTGAAGCTTTCTTT.

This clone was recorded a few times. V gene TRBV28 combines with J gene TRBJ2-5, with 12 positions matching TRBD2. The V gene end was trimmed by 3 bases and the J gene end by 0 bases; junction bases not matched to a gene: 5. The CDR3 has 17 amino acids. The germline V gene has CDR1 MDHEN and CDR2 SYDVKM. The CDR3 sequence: CASSFLAGGPDQETQYF. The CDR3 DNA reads TGTGCCAGCAGTTTCCTAGCGGGAGGGCCCGACCAAGAGACCCAGTACTTC.

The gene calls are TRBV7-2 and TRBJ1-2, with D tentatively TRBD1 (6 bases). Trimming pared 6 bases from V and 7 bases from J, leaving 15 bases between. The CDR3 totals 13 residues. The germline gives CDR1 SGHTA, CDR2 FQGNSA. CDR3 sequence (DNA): TGTGCCAGCAGTGACAGGCGCATGGGTGGCTACACCTTC. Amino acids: CASSDRRMGGYTF. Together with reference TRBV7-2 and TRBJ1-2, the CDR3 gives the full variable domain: GAGVSQSPSNKVTEKGKDVELRCDPISGHTALYWYRQSLGQGLEFLIYFQGNSAPDKSGLPSDRFSAERTGGSVSTLTIQRTQQEDSAVYLCASSDRRMGGYTFGSGTRLTVV.

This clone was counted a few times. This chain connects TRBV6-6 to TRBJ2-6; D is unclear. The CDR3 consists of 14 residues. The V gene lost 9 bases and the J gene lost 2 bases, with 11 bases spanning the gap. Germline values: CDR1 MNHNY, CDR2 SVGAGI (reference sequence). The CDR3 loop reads CASRSRPGANVLTF. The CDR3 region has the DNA TGTGCCAGTCGATCGAGGCCTGGGGCCAACGTCCTGACTTTC.

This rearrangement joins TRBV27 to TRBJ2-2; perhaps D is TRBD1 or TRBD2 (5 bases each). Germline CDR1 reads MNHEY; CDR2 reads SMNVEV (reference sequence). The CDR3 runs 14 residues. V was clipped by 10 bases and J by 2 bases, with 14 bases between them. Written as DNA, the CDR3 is TGTGCCACCCAAGGCCGGGGCAACACCGGGGAGCTGTTTTTT. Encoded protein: CATQGRGNTGELFF.

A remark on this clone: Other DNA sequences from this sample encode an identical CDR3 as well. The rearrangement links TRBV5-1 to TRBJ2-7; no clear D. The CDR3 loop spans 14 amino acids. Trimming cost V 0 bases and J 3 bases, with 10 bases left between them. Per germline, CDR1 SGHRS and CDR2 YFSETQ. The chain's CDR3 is CASSLAGGLYEQYF. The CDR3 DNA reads TGCGCCAGCAGCTTGGCCGGCGGCCTCTACGAGCAGTACTTC.

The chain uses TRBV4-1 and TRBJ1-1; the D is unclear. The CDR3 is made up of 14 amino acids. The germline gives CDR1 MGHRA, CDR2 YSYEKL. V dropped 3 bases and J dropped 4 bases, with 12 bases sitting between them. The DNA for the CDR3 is TGCGCCAGCAGCCAGGACGGGCTACTCACTGAAGCTTTCTTT. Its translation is CASSQDGLLTEAFF.

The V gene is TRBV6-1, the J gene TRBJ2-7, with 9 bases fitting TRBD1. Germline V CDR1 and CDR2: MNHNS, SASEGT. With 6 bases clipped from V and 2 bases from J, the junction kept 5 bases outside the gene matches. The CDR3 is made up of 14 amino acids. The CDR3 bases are TGTGCCAGCAGCGAGAGACAGGGGGCCTACGAGCAGTACTTC. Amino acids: CASSERQGAYEQYF.

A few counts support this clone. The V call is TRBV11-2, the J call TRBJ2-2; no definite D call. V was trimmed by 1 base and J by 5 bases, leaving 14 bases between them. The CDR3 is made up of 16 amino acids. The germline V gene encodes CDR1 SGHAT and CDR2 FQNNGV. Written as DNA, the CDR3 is TGTGCCAGCAGCTTAGTTTTCCGGCAGCTAACCGGGGAGCTGTTTTTT. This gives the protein CASSLVFRQLTGELFF.

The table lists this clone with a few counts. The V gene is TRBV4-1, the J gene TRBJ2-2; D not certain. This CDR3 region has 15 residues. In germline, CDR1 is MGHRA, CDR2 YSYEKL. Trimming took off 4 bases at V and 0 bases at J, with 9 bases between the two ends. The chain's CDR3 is CASSRVGSNTGELFF. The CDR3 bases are TGCGCCAGCAGCCGAGTAGGATCGAACACCGGGGAGCTGTTTTTT.

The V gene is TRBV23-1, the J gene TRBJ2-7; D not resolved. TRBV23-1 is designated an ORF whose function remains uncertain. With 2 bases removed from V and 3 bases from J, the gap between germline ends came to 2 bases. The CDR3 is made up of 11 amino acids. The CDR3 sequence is CASSQRYEQYF. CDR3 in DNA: TGCGCCAGCAGTCAACGCTACGAGCAGTACTTC.